The 27 T cell receptor beta chains below come from one sample, sequenced in a study of OX40 agonist ivuxolimab in advanced cancers. Sequencing was performed with immunoSEQ multiplex PCR; in TCRdb, only in-frame clones are kept and a portion is missing. The sample records approximately 22,000 clones, 70% to 90% being singletons. Material: CD4+ or CD8+ T cells sorted from blood, obtained in a trial of the OX40 agonist ivuxolimab. These receptors were taken from an adult with an advanced solid tumor such as melanoma, head and neck, liver or kidney cancer.

The gene calls are TRBV27 and TRBJ1-2; D uncertain. V was clipped by 5 bases and J by 8 bases, with 21 bases between them. Germline V lookup: CDR1 MNHEY, CDR2 SMNVEV (reference sequence). This CDR3 contains 15 residues. CDR3 region: CASSLEYEGGRGYTF. CDR3 coding DNA: TGTGCCAGCAGTCTGGAGTACGAAGGCGGACGCGGCTACACCTTC.

V usage is TRBV7-4 and J usage is TRBJ1-2; TRBD1 matches 8 bases. Germline V gene sequence: CDR1 SGHVT, CDR2 SQSDAQ. V dropped 4 bases and J dropped 2; count of bases not matched to a gene: 12. The CDR3 has 17 amino acids. DNA of the CDR3: TGTGCCAGCAGCTACCTCAGGGGGCCTTCAGGGAACTATGGCTACACCTTC. Translated, it gives CASSYLRGPSGNYGYTF.

Only one count was recorded for this clone. The chain is built from TRBV29-1 and TRBJ2-1, with 7 positions matching TRBD2. This CDR3 spans 13 amino acids. The V gene end was trimmed by 8 bases and the J gene end by 5 bases; junction bases not matched to a gene: 9. Per germline, CDR1 SQVTM and CDR2 ANQGSEA. The CDR3 reads CSLWGGSHNEQFF. The CDR3 DNA sequence: TGCAGCCTCTGGGGGGGGAGCCACAATGAGCAGTTCTTC.

A few counts support this clone. The chain is built from TRBV7-6 and TRBJ2-1, with 13 nucleotides matching TRBD2. Trimming took 5 bases from V and 12 from J; bases not matched to a gene: 10. There are 15 residues in the CDR3. Germline V gene lookup returns CDR1 SGHVS and CDR2 FNYEAQ. The CDR3 region is CASSPWTSGGAGQFF. In DNA, the CDR3 is TGTGCCAGCAGCCCCTGGACTAGCGGGGGTGCGGGGCAGTTCTTC.

This sequence joins TRBV6-5 and TRBJ2-2; D is undetermined. V lost 5 bases, J lost 3 bases, and 7 bases lay in between. The CDR3 covers 13 residues. Germline-derived CDR1 and CDR2 are MNHEY and SVGAGI. This CDR3 is CASSEPYTGELFF. Here the CDR3 DNA reads TGTGCCAGCAGTGAGCCCTACACCGGGGAGCTGTTTTTT.

This clone occurred once. The chain recombines TRBV18 with TRBJ1-6; 9 bases are shared with TRBD1. CDR3 size: 15 residues. Germline V gene sequence: CDR1 KGHSH, CDR2 LQKENI. J lost 9 bases, V lost 3 bases, and 6 bases had no gene match. DNA of the CDR3: TGTGCCAGCTCACCTTGGGACAGGGACGGTTCACCCCTCCACTTT. Its translation is CASSPWDRDGSPLHF.

The chain employs TRBV9 and TRBJ2-2; D is possibly TRBD1 (5 bases). The CDR3 covers 19 residues. Trimming cost V 1 base and J 3 bases, with 22 bases left between them. Germline V lookup: CDR1 SGDLS, CDR2 YYNGEE. The DNA of the CDR3 is TGTGCCAGCAGCGTACCTGGGCAGGGAATGGAAATTGACACCGGGGAGCTGTTTTTT. Protein: CASSVPGQGMEIDTGELFF.

The V and J genes are TRBV5-1 and TRBJ1-2, with D possibly TRBD1 on 5 matching bases. The CDR3 covers 17 residues. V dropped 4 bases and J dropped 8 bases, with 27 bases sitting between them. The germline V gene encodes CDR1 SGHRS and CDR2 YFSETQ. In DNA, the CDR3 is TGCGCCAGCAGCCCCCGGGCAGGGTACGATCTATTTTACGGCTACACCTTC. Its protein product is CASSPRAGYDLFYGYTF.

The V and J genes are TRBV27 and TRBJ2-5; either TRBD1 or TRBD2 may supply D (5 bases each). Germline-derived CDR1 and CDR2 are MNHEY and SMNVEV (reference sequence). V shed 2 bases and J shed 2 bases, with 15 bases lying between them. The length of the CDR3 is 16 residues. CDR3 nucleotide sequence: TGTGCCAGCAGTTTAAGGGGACCGTATATTCAAGAGACCCAGTACTTC. It encodes CASSLRGPYIQETQYF.

This chain connects TRBV27 to TRBJ2-2; D ambiguous. This CDR3 is built from 13 residues. CDR1 and CDR2 from the germline V gene are MNHEY and SMNVEV (reference sequence). V lost 3 bases, J lost 4 bases, and 6 bases lay in between. CDR3 sequence: CASSFGLTGELFF. The CDR3 DNA reads as TGTGCCAGCAGTTTCGGCCTCACCGGGGAGCTGTTTTTT.

This chain links TRBV14 with TRBJ1-3, with D maybe TRBD1 (5 bases). V was shortened by 4 bases and J by 0 bases, with 13 bases between the two germline ends. The CDR3 is 16 residues long. CDR1 SGHDN and CDR2 FVKESK come from the germline V gene. In DNA form, the CDR3 reads TGTGCCAGCAGCCGCTCCACAGGCTCCTCTGGAAACACCATATATTTT. Translation gives CASSRSTGSSGNTIYF.

The gene calls are TRBV30 and TRBJ1-1, with D uncertain. Germline values: CDR1 GTSNPN, CDR2 SVGIG (reference sequence). V was pared by 2 bases and J by 1 base, with 8 bases between. The CDR3 length is 13 residues. In DNA form, the CDR3 reads TGTGCCTGGAGTCCTCCCCCGAACACTGAAGCTTTCTTT. The encoded protein is CAWSPPPNTEAFF.

This clone was detected only a few times. This sequence joins TRBV5-8 and TRBJ1-1; tentatively, D is TRBD1 (5 bases). Trimming took off 3 bases at V and 3 bases at J, with 12 bases between the two ends. The CDR3 consists of 14 residues. CDR1 is SGHTS, CDR2 YDEGEE, per germline. The CDR3 DNA reads as TGTGCCAGCAGCTCCCGGGGCGCGGACACTGAAGCTTTCTTT. It is translated as CASSSRGADTEAFF.

The V and J genes are TRBV13 and TRBJ2-7; TRBD1 might be the D (6 bases). The length of the CDR3 is 13 residues. From germline, CDR1 is PRHDT and CDR2 FYEKMQ (reference sequence). The germline V and J ends were trimmed by 8 bases and 3 bases, with 14 bases remaining between them. The CDR3 sequence is CASSKLTGYEQYF. For the CDR3, the DNA is TGTGCCAGCTCCAAGCTGACAGGCTACGAGCAGTACTTC.

The rearrangement uses TRBV19 and TRBJ2-4, with D perhaps given as TRBD1 or TRBD2 (6 bases each). Trimming took off 2 bases at V and 8 bases at J, with 10 bases between the two ends. Germline V gives CDR1 LNHDA, CDR2 SQIVND (reference sequence). This CDR3 contains 13 residues. CDR3 amino acids: CASSIRGADIQYF. The CDR3 DNA sequence: TGTGCCAGTAGTATAAGGGGGGCAGACATTCAGTACTTC.

V gene TRBV7-9 combines with J gene TRBJ2-1; D may match TRBD1 or TRBD2 (5 bases each). CDR3 length equals 15 residues. From germline, CDR1 is SEHNR and CDR2 FQNEAQ (reference sequence). With 0 bases removed from V and 4 bases from J, the gap between germline ends came to 10 bases. The CDR3 sequence is CASSLAGVRYNEQFF. The DNA for the CDR3 is TGTGCCAGCAGCTTAGCGGGGGTTAGGTACAATGAGCAGTTCTTC. Filled out from reference TRBV7-9 and TRBJ2-1, the complete variable domain reads DTGVSQNPRHKITKRGQNVTFRCDPISEHNRLYWYRQTLGQGPEFLTYFQNEAQLEKSRLLSDRFSAERPKGSFSTLEIQRTEQGDSAMYLCASSLAGVRYNEQFFGPGTRLTVL.

The chain uses TRBV4-1 and TRBJ2-5; possible D gene TRBD2, 6 bases. The J call could be wrong; TRBJ2-7 is a better fit for the DNA end. Germline V lookup: CDR1 MGHRA, CDR2 YSYEKL. The CDR3 has 15 amino acids. CDR3 loop: CASSQEWGDAYEQYF. The CDR3 coding sequence is TGCGCCAGCAGCCAAGAATGGGGGGATGCCTACGAGCAGTACTTC.

The rearrangement links TRBV6-5 to TRBJ1-2; tentative D call: TRBD1 (6 bases). CDR1 MNHEY and CDR2 SVGAGI come from the germline V gene. Trimming cost V 0 bases and J 4 bases, with 15 bases left between them. This CDR3 has 16 amino acids. In nucleotides, the CDR3 is TGTGCCAGCAGTTACTCGATAGCAGGGGAGGTCTATGGCTACACCTTC. Translated, it gives CASSYSIAGEVYGYTF.

CDR3 loop: CASSFGSTTNEKLFF. In DNA form, the CDR3 reads TGTGCCAGCAGCTTCGGTTCTACAACTAATGAAAAACTGTTTTTT. The genes are TRBV7-2 and TRBJ1-4, with D uncertain. Germline loops: CDR1 SGHTA, CDR2 FQGNSA. The V and J ends lost 3 bases and 0 bases respectively, with 8 bases between them. The CDR3 loop spans 15 amino acids.

The rearrangement links TRBV27 to TRBJ2-5; 7 bases line up with TRBD2. The ends lost 3 bases at V and 2 bases at J; junction bases unmatched: 6. Per germline, CDR1 MNHEY and CDR2 SMNVEV (reference sequence). This CDR3 is built from 15 residues. The CDR3 loop reads CASSFRDYGQETQYF. CDR3 DNA: TGTGCCAGCAGTTTCCGGGACTATGGGCAAGAGACCCAGTACTTC.

This chain connects TRBV5-6 to TRBJ2-3, with no clear D. Germline values: CDR1 SGHDT, CDR2 YYEEEE. Trimming took 2 bases from V and 4 from J, leaving 5 bases between them. The CDR3 length is 12 residues. CDR3 sequence reads: CASSFQADTQYF. Here the CDR3 DNA reads TGTGCCAGCAGCTTTCAGGCAGATACGCAGTATTTT.

The V and J genes are TRBV12-5 and TRBJ1-4, with TRBD1 matching 9 bases. Germline-derived CDR1 and CDR2 are LGHNT and FRNRAP. After removal of 7 bases from V and 2 bases from J, the junction contained 17 bases not matched to a gene. The CDR3 loop spans 19 amino acids. CDR3 sequence reads: CASAPPFTGQGITNEKLFF. CDR3 coding DNA: TGTGCTAGTGCCCCCCCTTTTACGGGACAGGGTATTACTAATGAAAAACTGTTTTTT. The whole variable domain, remainder taken from reference TRBV12-5 and TRBJ1-4, is DARVTQTPRHKVTEMGQEVTMRCQPILGHNTVFWYRQTMMQGLELLAYFRNRAPLDDSGMPKDRFSAEMPDATLATLKIQPSEPRDSAVYFCASAPPFTGQGITNEKLFFGSGTQLSVL.

This clone showed up just a few times. The CDR3 DNA follows: TGTGCCAGCAGCCGCTATTACCCCTCTAATGAAAAACTGTTTTTT. This encodes CASSRYYPSNEKLFF. The chain links TRBV6-6 to TRBJ1-4, with D unclear. Germline CDR1 reads MNHNY; CDR2 reads SVGAGI (reference sequence). The CDR3 extends over 15 amino acids. The V gene lost 6 bases and the J gene lost 3 bases, with 14 bases spanning the gap.

The chain carries TRBV6-1 and TRBJ1-5; D is unresolved. Trimming took 6 bases from V and 3 from J, leaving 15 bases between them. This CDR3 has 15 residues. The germline V gene has CDR1 MNHNS and CDR2 SASEGT. CDR3 DNA sequence: TGTGCCAGCAGGACCACCCAGAGGTACAATCAGCCCCAGCATTTT. Protein: CASRTTQRYNQPQHF.

The chain is built from TRBV5-6 and TRBJ2-7; no clear D gene. Germline loops: CDR1 SGHDT, CDR2 YYEEEE. This CDR3 spans 17 amino acids. Trimming left V 3 bases short and J 0 bases short, with 19 bases between. This CDR3 is CASSSLALSKSSYEQYF. CDR3 nucleotide sequence: TGTGCCAGCAGCTCTCTTGCATTATCGAAGAGCTCCTACGAGCAGTACTTC.

The V gene is TRBV5-4, the J gene TRBJ2-2, with TRBD1 identical over 7 bases. Per germline, CDR1 SGHNT and CDR2 YYREEE (reference sequence). CDR3 size: 13 residues. Trimming removed 2 bases from V and 5 bases from J; junction bases left unmatched: 0. In nucleotides, the CDR3 is TGTGCCAGCAGCTTACAGGGGACCGGGGAGCTGTTTTTT. It is translated as CASSLQGTGELFF.

The chain has TRBV27 and TRBJ2-7; D remains ambiguous. The CDR3 length is 13 residues. Trimming pared 3 bases from V and 3 bases from J, leaving 9 bases between. Looked up from germline, CDR1 is MNHEY and CDR2 is SMNVEV (reference sequence). CDR3 bases: TGTGCCAGCAGTTTTGGGCAGTTCTACGAGCAGTACTTC. The encoded protein is CASSFGQFYEQYF.